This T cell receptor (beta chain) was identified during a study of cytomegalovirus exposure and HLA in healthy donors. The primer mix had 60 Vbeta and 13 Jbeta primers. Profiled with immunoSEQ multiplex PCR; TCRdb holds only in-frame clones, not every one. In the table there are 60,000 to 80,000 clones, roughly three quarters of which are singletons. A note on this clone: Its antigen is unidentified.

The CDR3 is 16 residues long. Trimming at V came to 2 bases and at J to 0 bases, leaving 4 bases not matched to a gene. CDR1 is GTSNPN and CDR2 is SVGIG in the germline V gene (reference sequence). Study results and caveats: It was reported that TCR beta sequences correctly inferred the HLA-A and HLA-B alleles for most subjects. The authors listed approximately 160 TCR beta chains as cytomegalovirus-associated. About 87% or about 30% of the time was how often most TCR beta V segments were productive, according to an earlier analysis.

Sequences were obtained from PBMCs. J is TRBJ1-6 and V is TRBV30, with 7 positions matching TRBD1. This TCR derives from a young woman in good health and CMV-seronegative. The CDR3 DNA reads TGTGCCTGGAGTCCACAGGGGAGCTCCTATAATTCACCCCTCCACTTT. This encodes CAWSPQGSSYNSPLHF.